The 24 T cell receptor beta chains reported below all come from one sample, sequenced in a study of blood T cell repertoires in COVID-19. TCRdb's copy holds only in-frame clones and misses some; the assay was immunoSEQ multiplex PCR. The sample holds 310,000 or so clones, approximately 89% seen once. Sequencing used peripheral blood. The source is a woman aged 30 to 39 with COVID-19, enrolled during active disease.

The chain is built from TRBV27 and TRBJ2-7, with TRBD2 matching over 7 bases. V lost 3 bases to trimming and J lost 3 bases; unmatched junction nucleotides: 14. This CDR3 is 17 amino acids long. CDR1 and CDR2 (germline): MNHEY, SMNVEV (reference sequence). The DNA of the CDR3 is TGTGCCAGCAGTTTTATCCCCCTAGGGCGGGAGTTCTACGAGCAGTACTTC. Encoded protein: CASSFIPLGREFYEQYF.

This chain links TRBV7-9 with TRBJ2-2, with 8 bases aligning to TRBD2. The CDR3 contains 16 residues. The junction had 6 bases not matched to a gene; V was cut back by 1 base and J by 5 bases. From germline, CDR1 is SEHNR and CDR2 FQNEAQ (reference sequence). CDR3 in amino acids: CASSLDQREWTGELFF. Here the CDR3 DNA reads TGTGCCAGCAGCTTAGACCAGCGGGAGTGGACCGGGGAGCTGTTTTTT. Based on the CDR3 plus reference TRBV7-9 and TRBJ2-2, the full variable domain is DTGVSQNPRHKITKRGQNVTFRCDPISEHNRLYWYRQTLGQGPEFLTYFQNEAQLEKSRLLSDRFSAERPKGSFSTLEIQRTEQGDSAMYLCASSLDQREWTGELFFGEGSRLTVL.

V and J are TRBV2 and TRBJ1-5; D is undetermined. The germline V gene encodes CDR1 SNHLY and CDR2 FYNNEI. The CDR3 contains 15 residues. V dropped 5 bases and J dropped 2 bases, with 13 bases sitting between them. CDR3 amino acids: CASSLQLAGNQPQHF. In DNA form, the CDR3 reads TGTGCCAGCAGTCTGCAACTGGCGGGCAATCAGCCCCAGCATTTT.

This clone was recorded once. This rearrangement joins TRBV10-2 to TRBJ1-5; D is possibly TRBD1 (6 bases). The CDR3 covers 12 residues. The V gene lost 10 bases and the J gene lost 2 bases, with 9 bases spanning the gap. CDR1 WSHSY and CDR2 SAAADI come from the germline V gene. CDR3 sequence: CATRQGNQPQHF. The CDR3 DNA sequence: TGCGCCACAAGACAGGGCAATCAGCCCCAGCATTTT.

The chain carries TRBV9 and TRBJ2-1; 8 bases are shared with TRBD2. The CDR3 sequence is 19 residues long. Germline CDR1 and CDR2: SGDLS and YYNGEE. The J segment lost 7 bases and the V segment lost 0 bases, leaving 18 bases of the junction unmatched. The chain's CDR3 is CASSVERGVAGRAGNEQFF. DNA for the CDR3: TGTGCCAGCAGCGTAGAGAGGGGAGTAGCGGGACGGGCAGGGAATGAGCAGTTCTTC.

As DNA, the CDR3 is TGTGCCAGCAGTCCCGTATTACAGGCAAACTATGGCTACACCTTC. Its protein product is CASSPVLQANYGYTF. The V and J genes are TRBV27 and TRBJ1-2, with a tentative D call TRBD1 (5 bases). The CDR3 has 15 amino acids. Germline values: CDR1 MNHEY, CDR2 SMNVEV (reference sequence). V was trimmed by 5 bases and J by 2 bases, leaving 15 bases between them.

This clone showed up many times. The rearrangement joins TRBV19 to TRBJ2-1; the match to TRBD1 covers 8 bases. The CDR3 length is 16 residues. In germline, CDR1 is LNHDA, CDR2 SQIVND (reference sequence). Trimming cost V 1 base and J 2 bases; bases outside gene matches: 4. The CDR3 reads CASSIAATGAYNEQFF. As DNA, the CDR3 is TGTGCCAGTAGTATAGCGGCGACAGGGGCCTACAATGAGCAGTTCTTC.

The CDR3: CASSPGTSGLGFRETQYF. The DNA for the CDR3 is TGTGCCAGCAGTCCCGGGACTAGCGGGCTGGGGTTCCGGGAGACCCAGTACTTC. The chain carries TRBV27 and TRBJ2-5; 12 bases agree with TRBD2. The germline gives CDR1 MNHEY, CDR2 SMNVEV (reference sequence). Trimming removed 5 bases from V and 5 bases from J; junction bases left unmatched: 15. The length of the CDR3 is 18 residues.

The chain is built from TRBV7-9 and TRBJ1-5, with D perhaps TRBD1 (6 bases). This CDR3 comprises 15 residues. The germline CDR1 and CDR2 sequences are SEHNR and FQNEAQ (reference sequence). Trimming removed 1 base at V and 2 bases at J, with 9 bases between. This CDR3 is CASSLVAGGNQPQHF. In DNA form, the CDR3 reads TGTGCCAGCAGCTTAGTGGCAGGGGGCAATCAGCCCCAGCATTTT.

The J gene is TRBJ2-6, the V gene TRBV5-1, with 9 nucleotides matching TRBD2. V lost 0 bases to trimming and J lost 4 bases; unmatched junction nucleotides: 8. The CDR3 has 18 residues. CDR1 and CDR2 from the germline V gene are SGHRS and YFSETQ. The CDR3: CASSLDPSGAVGANVLTF. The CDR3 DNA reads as TGCGCCAGCAGCTTGGATCCTAGCGGGGCTGTGGGGGCCAACGTCCTGACTTTC.

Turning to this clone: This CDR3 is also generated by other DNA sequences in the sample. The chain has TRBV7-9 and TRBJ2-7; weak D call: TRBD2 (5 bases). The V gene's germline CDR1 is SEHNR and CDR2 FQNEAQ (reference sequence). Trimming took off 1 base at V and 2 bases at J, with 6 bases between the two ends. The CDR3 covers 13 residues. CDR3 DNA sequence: TGTGCCAGCAGCTTAGGGACTGCCTACGAGCAGTACTTC. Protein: CASSLGTAYEQYF.

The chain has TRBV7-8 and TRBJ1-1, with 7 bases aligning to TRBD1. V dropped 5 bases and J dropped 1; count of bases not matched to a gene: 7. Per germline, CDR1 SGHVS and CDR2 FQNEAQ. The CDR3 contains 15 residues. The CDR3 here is CASSQRQGTNTEAFF. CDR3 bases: TGTGCCAGCAGCCAGAGACAGGGTACGAACACTGAAGCTTTCTTT.

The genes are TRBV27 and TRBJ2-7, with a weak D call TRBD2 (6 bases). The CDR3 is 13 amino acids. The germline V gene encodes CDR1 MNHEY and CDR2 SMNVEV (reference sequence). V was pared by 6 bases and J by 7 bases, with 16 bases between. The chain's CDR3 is CASRSGLQGEQYF. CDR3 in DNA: TGTGCCAGCAGGTCGGGACTGCAGGGAGAGCAGTACTTC.

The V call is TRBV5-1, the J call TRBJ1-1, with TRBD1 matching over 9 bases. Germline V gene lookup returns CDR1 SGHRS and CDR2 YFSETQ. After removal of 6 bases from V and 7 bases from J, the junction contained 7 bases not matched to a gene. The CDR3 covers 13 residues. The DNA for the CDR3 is TGCGCCAGCACAGTCGGGACAGGGCTTGAAGCTTTCTTT. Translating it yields CASTVGTGLEAFF.

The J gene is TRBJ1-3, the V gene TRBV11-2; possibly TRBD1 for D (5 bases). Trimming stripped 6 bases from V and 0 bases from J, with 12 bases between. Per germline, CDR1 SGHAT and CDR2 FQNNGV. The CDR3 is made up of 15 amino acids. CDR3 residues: CASRRQGSSGNTIYF. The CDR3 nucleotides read TGTGCCAGCAGACGCCAGGGATCCTCTGGAAACACCATATATTTT. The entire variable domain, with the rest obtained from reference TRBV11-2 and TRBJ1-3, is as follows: EAGVAQSPRYKIIEKRQSVAFWCNPISGHATLYWYQQILGQGPKLLIQFQNNGVVDDSQLPKDRFSAERLKGVDSTLKIQPAKLEDSAVYLCASRRQGSSGNTIYFGEGSWLTVV.

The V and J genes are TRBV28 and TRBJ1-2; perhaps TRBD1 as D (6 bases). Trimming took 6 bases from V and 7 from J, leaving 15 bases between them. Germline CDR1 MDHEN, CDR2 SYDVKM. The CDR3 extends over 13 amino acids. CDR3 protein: CASRQKQGFGYTF. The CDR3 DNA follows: TGTGCCAGCAGGCAGAAGCAGGGGTTTGGCTACACCTTC.

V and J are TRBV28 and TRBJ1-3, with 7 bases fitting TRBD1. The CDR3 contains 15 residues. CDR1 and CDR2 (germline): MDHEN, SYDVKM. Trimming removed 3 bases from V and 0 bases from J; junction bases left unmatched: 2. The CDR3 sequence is CASSFGTVSGNTIYF. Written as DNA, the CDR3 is TGTGCCAGCAGTTTCGGGACAGTCTCTGGAAACACCATATATTTT.

This chain's CDR3 is CAISDRGSYNSPLHF. DNA for the CDR3: TGTGCCATCAGTGACAGGGGCTCCTATAATTCACCCCTCCACTTT. The gene calls are TRBV10-3 and TRBJ1-6; D is possibly TRBD1 (6 bases). Trimming took 3 bases from V and 0 from J, leaving 6 bases between them. The CDR3 has 15 amino acids. The germline gives CDR1 ENHRY, CDR2 SYGVKD.

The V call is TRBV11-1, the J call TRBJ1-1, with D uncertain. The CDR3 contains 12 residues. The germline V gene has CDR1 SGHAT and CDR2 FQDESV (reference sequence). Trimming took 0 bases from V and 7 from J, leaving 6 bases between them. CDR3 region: CASSLARDEAFF. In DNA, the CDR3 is TGTGCCAGCAGCTTAGCGAGGGATGAAGCTTTCTTT.

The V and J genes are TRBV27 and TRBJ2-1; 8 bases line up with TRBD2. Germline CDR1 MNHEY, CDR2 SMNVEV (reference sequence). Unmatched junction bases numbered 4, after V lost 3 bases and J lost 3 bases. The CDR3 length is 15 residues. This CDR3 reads CASSLSGSYYNEQFF. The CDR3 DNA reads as TGTGCCAGCAGTTTGAGCGGGAGTTACTACAATGAGCAGTTCTTC.

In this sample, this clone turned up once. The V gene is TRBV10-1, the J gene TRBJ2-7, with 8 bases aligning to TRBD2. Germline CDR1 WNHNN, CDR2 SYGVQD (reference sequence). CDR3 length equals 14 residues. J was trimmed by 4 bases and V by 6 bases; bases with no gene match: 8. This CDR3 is CASSEGTSGYEQYF. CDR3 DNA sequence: TGCGCCAGCAGCGAAGGCACTAGCGGATACGAGCAGTACTTC.

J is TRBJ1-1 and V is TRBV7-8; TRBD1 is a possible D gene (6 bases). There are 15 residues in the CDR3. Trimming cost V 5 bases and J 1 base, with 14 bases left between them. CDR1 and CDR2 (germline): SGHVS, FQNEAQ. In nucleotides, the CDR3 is TGTGCCAGCAGCCCGGAGACAGGATGGAACACTGAAGCTTTCTTT. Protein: CASSPETGWNTEAFF.

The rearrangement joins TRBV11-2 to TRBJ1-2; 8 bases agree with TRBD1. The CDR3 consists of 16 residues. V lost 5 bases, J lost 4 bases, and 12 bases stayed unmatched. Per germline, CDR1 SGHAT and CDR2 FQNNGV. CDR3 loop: CASSPLRVQGGYGYTF. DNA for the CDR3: TGTGCCAGCAGCCCCCTCCGGGTACAGGGGGGCTATGGCTACACCTTC.

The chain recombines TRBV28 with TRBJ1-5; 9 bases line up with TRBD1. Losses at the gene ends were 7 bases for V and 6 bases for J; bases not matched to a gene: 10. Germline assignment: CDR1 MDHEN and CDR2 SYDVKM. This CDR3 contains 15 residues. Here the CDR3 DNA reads TGTGCCAGCATCCGCCGGGACAGGGCAGTTCAGCCCCAGCATTTT. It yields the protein CASIRRDRAVQPQHF.